The 3 T cell receptor beta chains below come from one sample, sequenced in a study of immune evolution from preneoplasia to lung adenocarcinoma. The data were produced by immunoSEQ multiplex PCR, yet TCRdb's version contains in-frame clones alone and is incomplete. The table records under 4,000 clones, 70% to 75% of them present only once. The sequenced material came from FFPE minimally invasive lung adenocarcinoma tissue. Source of these receptors: a person aged 55-80 years with lung adenocarcinoma.

V usage is TRBV6-5 and J usage is TRBJ1-2, with D maybe TRBD1 (5 bases). The CDR3 totals 15 residues. Germline CDR1 and CDR2: MNHEY and SVGAGI. V dropped 6 bases and J dropped 7 bases, with 21 bases sitting between them. The CDR3 nucleotides are TGTGCCAGCAGACCGGGACCAAGTCCAGGAAGTGGCTACACCTTC. It is translated as CASRPGPSPGSGYTF.

The rearrangement uses TRBV2 and TRBJ1-1, with D possibly matching TRBD1 (6 bases). Germline CDR1 is SNHLY and CDR2 is FYNNEI. The CDR3 extends over 13 amino acids. The ends were cut back, 8 bases at V and 5 bases at J, with 15 bases in the middle. This chain's CDR3 is CASSGARGTEAFF. DNA for the CDR3: TGTGCCAGCTCTGGGGCCAGGGGAACTGAAGCTTTCTTT.

V usage is TRBV30 and J usage is TRBJ1-1; 7 nucleotides match TRBD1. The CDR3 loop spans 14 amino acids. Germline CDR1 is GTSNPN and CDR2 is SVGIG (reference sequence). Trimming removed 0 bases from V and 0 bases from J; junction bases left unmatched: 1. This chain's CDR3 is CAWSVGQMNTEAFF. CDR3 sequence (DNA): TGTGCCTGGAGTGTGGGACAGATGAACACTGAAGCTTTCTTT.